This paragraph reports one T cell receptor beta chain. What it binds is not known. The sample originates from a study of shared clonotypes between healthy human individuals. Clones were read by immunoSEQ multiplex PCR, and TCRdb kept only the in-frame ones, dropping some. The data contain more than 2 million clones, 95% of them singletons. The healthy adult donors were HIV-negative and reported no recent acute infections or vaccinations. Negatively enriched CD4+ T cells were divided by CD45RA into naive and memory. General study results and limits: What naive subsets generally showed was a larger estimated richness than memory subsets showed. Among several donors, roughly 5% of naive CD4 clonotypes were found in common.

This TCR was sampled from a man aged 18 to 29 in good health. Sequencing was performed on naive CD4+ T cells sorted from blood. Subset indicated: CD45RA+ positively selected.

In nucleotides, the CDR3 is TGTGCCAGCAGCTGGACAGGAAAGTCCTACGAGCAGTACTTC. Its translation: CASSWTGKSYEQYF. The V call is TRBV7-6, the J call TRBJ2-7, with 7 positions matching TRBD1. Germline values: CDR1 SGHVS, CDR2 FNYEAQ. Trimming at V came to 4 bases and at J to 1 base, leaving 4 bases not matched to a gene. The CDR3 runs to 14 residues.